One and the same sample provided the 21 T cell receptor beta chains below, sequenced in a study of T cell repertoires in cytomegalovirus infection. No cognate antigen is known for these TCRs. Via MiXCR, TCRdb re-called the reads, giving one row per CDR3 protein. The sample lists fewer than 950,000 distinct CDR3 sequences, approximately 32% occurring once. The sequenced sample was cultured CD8+ T cells from PBMCs, obtained from culture after CMV antigen stimulation. The receptors come from a human donor in good health (CMV status not recorded). Some clones in this sample may be carry-over from other donors' samples.

The rearrangement joins TRBV28 to TRBJ2-5, with 7 bases matching TRBD1. CDR3 size: 16 residues. The J segment lost 2 bases and the V segment lost 4 bases, leaving 10 bases of the junction unmatched. The germline V gene encodes CDR1 MDHEN and CDR2 SYDVKM. The CDR3 spells CASSSLFEGAQETQYF. The CDR3 region has the DNA TGTGCCAGCAGTTCACTTTTTGAGGGGGCTCAAGAGACCCAGTACTTC.

The rearrangement links TRBV7-9 to TRBJ2-7, with TRBD2 matching 7 bases. The V gene end was trimmed by 6 bases and the J gene end by 4 bases; junction bases not matched to a gene: 12. The CDR3 has 15 amino acids. Germline V lookup: CDR1 SEHNR, CDR2 FQNEAQ (reference sequence). CDR3 sequence: CASSSTRLAAYEQYF. The CDR3 nucleotides read TGTGCCAGCAGTTCCACCCGACTAGCAGCTTACGAGCAGTACTTC.

The V call is TRBV18, the J call TRBJ2-3; D is uncertain. Germline CDR1 is KGHSH and CDR2 is LQKENI. This CDR3 contains 16 residues. V was pared by 3 bases and J by 1 base, with 14 bases between. The CDR3 reads CASSPNLDGRTDTQYF. CDR3 coding DNA: TGTGCCAGCTCACCGAATCTGGACGGCCGCACAGATACGCAGTATTTT.

In this sample, this clonotype turned up a few times. The genes are TRBV12-3 or TRBV12-4 and TRBJ2-7, with D tentatively TRBD2 (6 bases). CDR3 length equals 12 residues. The V end lost 3 bases, the J end lost 7 bases, and 10 bases lay between the germline ends. DNA for the CDR3: TGTGCCAGCAGTTTCCCCCGGGGGGAGCAGTACTTC. Amino acid sequence: CASSFPRGEQYF.

V and J are TRBV7-8 and TRBJ2-7, with D perhaps TRBD2 (6 bases). The V end was cut by 5 bases, the J end by 3 bases, with 17 bases between. The CDR3 loop spans 15 amino acids. Germline V gene lookup returns CDR1 SGHVS and CDR2 FQNEAQ. The CDR3 protein is CASSLVPGVLYEQYV. The CDR3 nucleotides are TGTGCCAGCAGCCTGGTACCGGGAGTCCTCTACGAGCAGTACGTC.

The count of this clonotype is one. The gene calls are TRBV27 and TRBJ1-1; no definite D call. The germline V and J ends were trimmed by 11 bases and 0 bases, with 13 bases remaining between them. The CDR3 totals 13 residues. Germline V lookup: CDR1 MNHEY, CDR2 SMNVEV (reference sequence). The CDR3 spells CASQRAMNTEAFF. The DNA of the CDR3 is TGTGCCTCTCAGCGGGCCATGAACACTGAAGCTTTCTTT.

This clonotype was recorded a few times. The rearrangement joins TRBV7-9 to TRBJ1-3; D remains unclear. CDR1 is SEHNR, CDR2 FQNEAQ, per germline (reference sequence). Trimming cost V 4 bases and J 5 bases, with 9 bases left between them. The CDR3 sequence is 13 residues long. The CDR3: CASSSLKRNTIYF. The CDR3 DNA sequence: TGTGCCAGCAGCTCCCTCAAGAGAAACACCATATATTTT.

This clonotype was counted many times. This chain links TRBV7-8 with TRBJ2-2; possible D gene TRBD2, 5 bases. This CDR3 has 17 residues. Germline CDR1 reads SGHVS; CDR2 reads FQNEAQ. V was cut by 5 bases and J by 3 bases, with 19 bases left in between. CDR3 sequence reads: CASSPPRAGVDTGELFF. The CDR3 nucleotides read TGTGCCAGCAGCCCCCCCCGCGCGGGCGTAGACACCGGGGAGCTGTTTTTT. Using reference TRBV7-8 and TRBJ2-2 for the parts outside the CDR3, the full variable domain is GAGVSQSPRYKVAKRGQDVALRCDPISGHVSLFWYQQALGQGPEFLTYFQNEAQLDKSGLPSDRFFAERPEGSVSTLKIQRTQQEDSAVYLCASSPPRAGVDTGELFFGEGSRLTVL.

The rearrangement joins TRBV7-3 to TRBJ2-1; the match to TRBD2 covers 13 bases. V dropped 3 bases and J dropped 8; count of bases not matched to a gene: 1. Germline lookup yields CDR1 SGHTA and CDR2 FQGTGA. CDR3 length equals 14 residues. The CDR3: CASSFGLAGDEQFF. The CDR3 DNA reads TGTGCCAGCAGCTTCGGACTAGCGGGGGATGAGCAGTTCTTC.

The V and J genes are TRBV7-9 and TRBJ2-2; no reliable D call. Trimming took 7 bases from V and 5 from J, leaving 23 bases between them. This CDR3 region has 17 residues. Germline CDR1 and CDR2: SEHNR and FQNEAQ (reference sequence). The DNA for the CDR3 is TGTGCCAGCACTGGTCCAGTCGGGCCCGGCTGGACCGGGGAGCTGTTTTTT. The encoded protein is CASTGPVGPGWTGELFF. Full variable domain (missing parts from reference TRBV7-9 and TRBJ2-2): DTGVSQNPRHKITKRGQNVTFRCDPISEHNRLYWYRQTLGQGPEFLTYFQNEAQLEKSRLLSDRFSAERPKGSFSTLEIQRTEQGDSAMYLCASTGPVGPGWTGELFFGEGSRLTVL.

This clonotype was counted between two and nine times. This chain joins TRBV7-9 and TRBJ1-1, with a weak D call TRBD1 (5 bases). The V and J ends lost 5 bases and 10 bases respectively, with 17 bases between them. Germline assignment: CDR1 SEHNR and CDR2 FQNEAQ (reference sequence). The CDR3 sequence is 13 residues long. CDR3 region: CASSHGQTGRAFF. In DNA, the CDR3 is TGTGCCAGCAGCCATGGACAAACGGGCCGAGCTTTCTTT.

There are a few counts of this clonotype. The chain is built from TRBV11-2 and TRBJ2-1; D is possibly TRBD1 (6 bases). The CDR3 consists of 11 residues. Trimming shortened V by 10 bases and J by 4 bases, and 8 bases separated the two germline ends. Germline CDR1 SGHAT, CDR2 FQNNGV. CDR3 sequence: CATTGYNEQFF. In nucleotides, the CDR3 is TGTGCCACCACAGGGTACAATGAGCAGTTCTTC.

The chain carries TRBV19 and TRBJ2-5; TRBD2 agrees at 8 bases. CDR3 length equals 16 residues. Germline V lookup: CDR1 LNHDA, CDR2 SQIVND (reference sequence). V trimming: 1 base; J trimming: 2 bases; junction bases outside the gene matches: 6. The CDR3 sequence: CASSIGWTSIQETQYF. In nucleotides, the CDR3 is TGTGCCAGTAGTATAGGGTGGACTAGCATTCAAGAGACCCAGTACTTC.

This clonotype has just a few counts. J is TRBJ1-6 and V is TRBV7-6, with unresolved D. Looked up from germline, CDR1 is SGHVS and CDR2 is FNYEAQ. Trimming stripped 5 bases from V and 8 bases from J, with 13 bases between. The CDR3 sequence is 14 residues long. The CDR3 sequence: CASSLPPLHSPLHF. The CDR3 bases are TGTGCCAGCAGCCTGCCGCCGCTACATTCACCCCTCCACTTT.

The chain is built from TRBV2 and TRBJ2-1; D possibly uses TRBD1 or TRBD2 (5 bases each). CDR3 size: 15 residues. Germline V CDR1 and CDR2: SNHLY, FYNNEI. V was trimmed by 6 bases and J by 1 base, leaving 13 bases between them. The CDR3 protein is CASSGGTYSYNEQFF. CDR3 DNA: TGTGCCAGCAGCGGTGGGACGTATTCCTACAATGAGCAGTTCTTC. The variable domain in full, completed from reference TRBV2 and TRBJ2-1, reads EPEVTQTPSHQVTQMGQEVILRCVPISNHLYFYWYRQILGQKVEFLVSFYNNEISEKSEIFDDQFSVERPDGSNFTLKIRSTKLEDSAMYFCASSGGTYSYNEQFFGPGTRLTVL.

The chain is built from TRBV15 and TRBJ2-5; 10 nucleotides line up with TRBD2. The CDR3 totals 16 residues. Unmatched junction bases numbered 12, after V lost 8 bases and J lost 3 bases. Germline loops: CDR1 LNHNV, CDR2 YYDKDF (reference sequence). CDR3 in DNA: TGTGCCACCGGAGAGGGAACTAGCGGGGCCAAAGAGACCCAGTACTTC. It specifies CATGEGTSGAKETQYF. Full variable domain (remainder filled in from reference TRBV15 and TRBJ2-5): DAMVIQNPRYQVTQFGKPVTLSCSQTLNHNVMYWYQQKSSQAPKLLFHYYDKDFNNEADTPDNFQSRRPNTSFCFLDIRSPGLGDTAMYLCATGEGTSGAKETQYFGPGTRLLVL.

This clonotype came up a few times. The chain is built from TRBV4-1 and TRBJ1-1; D remains unclear. CDR1 is MGHRA, CDR2 YSYEKL, per germline. V was cut by 8 bases and J by 0 bases, with 16 bases left in between. The CDR3 extends over 15 amino acids. CDR3 bases: TGCGCCAGCGCTCCCCGGGGAGGGATGAACACTGAAGCTTTCTTT. This codes for CASAPRGGMNTEAFF.

The chain joins TRBV7-9 to TRBJ1-6, with D perhaps TRBD1 (5 bases). The germline CDR1 and CDR2 sequences are SEHNR and FQNEAQ (reference sequence). CDR3 length equals 15 residues. The V and J ends lost 2 bases and 7 bases respectively, with 12 bases between them. CDR3 residues: CASSLMGQGNSPLHF. Here the CDR3 DNA reads TGTGCCAGCAGCTTAATGGGGCAAGGGAATTCACCCCTCCACTTT.

This clonotype was picked up many times. The V gene is TRBV4-1, the J gene TRBJ2-1; D gene unclear. This CDR3 comprises 14 residues. V was clipped by 4 bases and J by 6 bases, with 13 bases between them. The germline V gene has CDR1 MGHRA and CDR2 YSYEKL. CDR3 bases: TGCGCCAGCAGCCCTACTTGGGGAAGCAATGAGCAGTTCTTC. Translation gives CASSPTWGSNEQFF.

The V and J genes are TRBV20-1 and TRBJ1-1; TRBD1 matches 7 bases. V was pared by 1 base and J by 3 bases, with 2 bases of the junction left unmatched. Germline loops: CDR1 DFQATT, CDR2 SNEGSKA (reference sequence). The CDR3 spans 13 residues. CDR3 in DNA: TGCAGTGCTAGAGTAACAGGGGACACTGAAGCTTTCTTT. Translating gives CSARVTGDTEAFF.

This clonotype came up a few times. The chain recombines TRBV12-3 or TRBV12-4 with TRBJ1-5; 8 bases are shared with TRBD1. This CDR3 has 15 residues. V shed 3 bases, J shed 4 bases, and the junction held 5 bases outside the gene matches. Here the CDR3 reads CASSFGRGPNQPQHF. The CDR3 DNA reads TGTGCCAGCAGTTTCGGCAGGGGGCCGAATCAGCCCCAGCATTTT.